Listed below are T cell receptor beta chains from one sample, sequenced in a study of technical replicates of blood from a handful of donors. Assay used: immunoSEQ multiplex PCR; TCRdb lists only in-frame clones, some missing. This sample has approximately 79,000 clones; 85% to 95% occur once, and the top ten carry less than 0.4%. Sequences were obtained from T cells isolated from PBMCs. The receptors derive from a human donor in good health. Both conserved end residues are part of each CDR3. A D gene is named only where the DNA matches it firmly. Part of the rows lack a size; the others show once, few, many or a class for expanded clones.

cdr3_aa cdr3_nt v_call d_call cdr3_length j_call clone_size
CASSFGYEQYF TGTGCCAGCAGTTTCGGCTACGAGCAGTACTTC TRBV28 . 11 TRBJ2-7 .
CASSQVGTAEETQYF TGCGCCAGCAGCCAAGTAGGGACAGCCGAAGAGACCCAGTACTTC TRBV4-1 TRBD1 15 TRBJ2-5 .
CASSPGTSGVTQYF TGTGCCAGCAGCCCTGGTACTAGCGGAGTTACCCAGTACTTC TRBV7-2 TRBD2 14 TRBJ2-5 .
CATNRGSYNEQFF TGTGCCACTAATCGGGGGTCCTACAATGAGCAGTTCTTC TRBV11-2 . 13 TRBJ2-1 .
CASSQEASGLVNDEQFF TGTGCCAGCAGCCAGGAGGCCTCGGGACTAGTTAACGATGAGCAGTTCTTC TRBV7-3 TRBD2 17 TRBJ2-1 .
CASSVGAGQGEGNEQFF TGTGCCAGCAGCGTAGGAGCGGGACAGGGTGAGGGGAATGAGCAGTTCTTC TRBV7-9 TRBD1 17 TRBJ2-1 .
CASSLHSAYNEQFF TGTGCCAGCAGCTTACATAGCGCCTACAATGAGCAGTTCTTC TRBV7-9 . 14 TRBJ2-1 .
CASSHPGTSGAYEQYF TGTGCCAGCTCCCACCCCGGGACTAGCGGTGCCTACGAGCAGTACTTC TRBV18 TRBD2 16 TRBJ2-7 .
CASSLEVGTAFSYEQYF TGTGCCAGCAGCTTAGAGGTAGGGACAGCTTTCTCCTACGAGCAGTACTTC TRBV7-6 TRBD1 17 TRBJ2-7 .
CASSPFIQPGNYGYTF TGTGCCAGCAGCCCATTTATCCAGCCGGGGAACTATGGCTACACCTTC TRBV7-9 . 16 TRBJ1-2 once
CASSLGLSTDTQYF TGTGCCAGCAGCTTGGGACTAAGCACAGATACGCAGTATTTT TRBV5-4 . 14 TRBJ2-3 .
CASSRRGTSGANVLTF TGTGCCAGCAGTAGGAGGGGAACCTCTGGGGCCAACGTCCTGACTTTC TRBV9 . 16 TRBJ2-6 few
CATSRFIGGGDQPQHF TGTGCCACCAGCAGGTTCATCGGCGGAGGCGATCAGCCCCAGCATTTT TRBV15 . 16 TRBJ1-5 .
CASSINGGGRALNEQFF TGTGCCAGCAGCATAAATGGGGGCGGGAGGGCGTTGAATGAGCAGTTCTTC TRBV11-2 TRBD2 17 TRBJ2-1 .
CASSLLGDTAFF TGTGCCAGCAGCTTGTTGGGCGATACAGCTTTCTTT TRBV7-9 . 12 TRBJ1-1 .
CASSTVGNYGYTF TGTGCCAGTAGTACAGTCGGGAACTATGGCTACACCTTC TRBV19 . 13 TRBJ1-2 once
CASSSLLLEVTDTQYF TGTGCCAGCAGCTCCTTATTACTAGAGGTTACAGATACGCAGTATTTT TRBV7-9 . 16 TRBJ2-3 .
CASSSGQNNQPQHF TGTGCCAGCAGCTCAGGACAGAACAATCAGCCCCAGCATTTT TRBV7-9 . 14 TRBJ1-5 .
CASRDGISGNTIYF TGCGCCAGCAGGGACGGGATCTCTGGAAACACCATATATTTT TRBV5-1 . 14 TRBJ1-3 .
CASSMSQGYGYTF TGTGCCAGCAGCATGTCTCAGGGTTATGGCTACACCTTC TRBV9 . 13 TRBJ1-2 .
CASILPGLASSYNEQFF TGTGCCAGCATTCTGCCGGGACTAGCGAGCTCCTACAATGAGCAGTTCTTC TRBV2 TRBD2 17 TRBJ2-1 .
CASSPPSMNTGELFF TGTGCCAGCTCACCACCGTCTATGAACACCGGGGAGCTGTTTTTT TRBV18 . 15 TRBJ2-2 once
CATRTGRNTEAFF TGTGCCACTCGGACAGGGAGGAACACTGAAGCTTTCTTT TRBV10-3 TRBD1 13 TRBJ1-1 .
CSVDWGGRETQYF TGCAGCGTTGATTGGGGCGGGAGAGAGACCCAGTACTTC TRBV29-1 TRBD2 13 TRBJ2-5 .
CASSPGDSYNEQFF TGTGCCAGTAGTCCCGGGGATTCCTACAATGAGCAGTTCTTC TRBV19 . 14 TRBJ2-1 .
CASSVAGGSGLAYNEQFF TGTGCCAGCAGCGTAGCTGGGGGCTCGGGTCTCGCCTACAATGAGCAGTTCTTC TRBV9 . 18 TRBJ2-1 .
CASSDPGQGADTQYF TGCGCCAGCAGTGACCCGGGACAGGGGGCAGATACGCAGTATTTT TRBV10-1 TRBD1 15 TRBJ2-3 once
CASSTLSFGTAYTGELFF TGTGCCAGTAGTACGTTAAGCTTTGGGACAGCCTACACCGGGGAGCTGTTTTTT TRBV19 TRBD1 18 TRBJ2-2 .
CASSTTGRGYYGYTF TGTGCCAGTAGTACAACAGGGCGAGGCTACTATGGCTACACCTTC TRBV19 . 15 TRBJ1-2 .
CASSSRDWQETQYF TGTGCCAGCAGCTCCCGGGACTGGCAAGAGACCCAGTACTTC TRBV9 . 14 TRBJ2-5 .
CASSLWAANYGYTF TGTGCCAGCAGTTTGTGGGCTGCGAACTATGGCTACACCTTC TRBV6-6 . 14 TRBJ1-2 .
CASADRDYGYTF TGTGCCAGTGCGGACAGGGACTATGGCTACACCTTC TRBV19 TRBD1 12 TRBJ1-2 .
CASSPGGPEQYF TGTGCCAGCTCACCAGGAGGCCCCGAGCAGTACTTC TRBV18 . 12 TRBJ2-7 .
CASSRTGDGNQPQHF TGTGCCAGCTCACGGACAGGGGATGGCAATCAGCCCCAGCATTTT TRBV18 TRBD1 15 TRBJ1-5 .
CASRGGQNTEAFF TGTGCCAGCAGAGGGGGCCAGAACACTGAAGCTTTCTTT TRBV6-6 TRBD1 13 TRBJ1-1 .
CASSYGADQPQHF TGTGCCAGCAGTTATGGGGCTGATCAGCCCCAGCATTTT TRBV27 . 13 TRBJ1-5 .
CASSLAGGYEQYF TGTGCCAGTTCCCTAGCGGGGGGGTACGAGCAGTACTTC TRBV19 TRBD2 13 TRBJ2-7 .
CASRRRWASNEKLFF TGTGCCAGCAGGAGGAGGTGGGCCTCTAATGAAAAACTGTTTTTT TRBV2 . 15 TRBJ1-4 .
CASSEQGQGAGGYTF TGTGCCAGCAGCGAGCAGGGACAGGGAGCTGGTGGCTACACCTTC TRBV25-1 TRBD1 15 TRBJ1-2 .
CASSSETGEKLFF TGTGCCAGCAGCTCTGAGACTGGGGAAAAACTGTTTTTT TRBV5-8 . 13 TRBJ1-4 once
CASSATGNTEAFF TGTGCCAGCAGCGCCACAGGGAATACTGAAGCTTTCTTT TRBV9 . 13 TRBJ1-1 .
CASSSGQYNEQYF TGTGCCAGCAGCTCGGGACAGTACAACGAGCAGTACTTC TRBV5-4 TRBD1 13 TRBJ2-7 .
CAWSVLGQQETQYF TGTGCCTGGAGTGTACTGGGCCAACAAGAGACCCAGTACTTC TRBV30 . 14 TRBJ2-5 .
CASSLEAGMNTEAFF TGTGCCAGCAGCTTGGAAGCGGGGATGAACACTGAAGCTTTCTTT TRBV5-4 . 15 TRBJ1-1 .
CAISLGQGTRNTEAFF TGTGCCATCAGTCTCGGACAGGGGACGAGGAACACTGAAGCTTTCTTT TRBV10-3 TRBD1 16 TRBJ1-1 .
CAISLQGQVNTEAFF TGTGCCATCAGTTTACAGGGACAGGTGAACACTGAAGCTTTCTTT TRBV10-3 TRBD1 15 TRBJ1-1 .
CASSSTVDRDLDGYTF TGCGCCAGCAGTTCCACGGTAGACAGGGATCTCGATGGCTACACCTTC TRBV10-2 TRBD1 16 TRBJ1-2 .
CAWSVTSGNNEQFF TGTGCCTGGAGTGTGACTAGCGGGAATAATGAGCAGTTCTTC TRBV30 TRBD2 14 TRBJ2-1 .
CASSRGLAGYNEQFF TGTGCCAGCAGCCGCGGACTAGCGGGGTACAATGAGCAGTTCTTC TRBV7-3 TRBD2 15 TRBJ2-1 .
CASSFGNQPQHF TGTGCCAGCAGCTTCGGCAATCAGCCCCAGCATTTT TRBV5-5 . 12 TRBJ1-5 .
CASSLVASSYEQYF TGTGCCAGCAGCTTAGTTGCCAGCTCCTACGAGCAGTACTTC TRBV7-9 . 14 TRBJ2-7 .
CASNPVGTPYEQYF TGTGCCAGCAATCCCGTCGGGACTCCCTACGAGCAGTACTTC TRBV28 . 14 TRBJ2-7 once
CASSYGGGSYEQYF TGTGCCAGCAGTTATGGCGGAGGTTCCTACGAGCAGTACTTC TRBV6-6 . 14 TRBJ2-7 few
CASSLCPSGRNIPYNEQFF TGTGCCAGCAGCTTGTGTCCTAGCGGGAGGAATATCCCCTACAATGAGCAGTTCTTC TRBV7-9 TRBD2 19 TRBJ2-1 .
CASRLSNQPQHF TGTGCCAGCAGACTTAGCAATCAGCCCCAGCATTTT TRBV6-1 . 12 TRBJ1-5 .
CASSPPRERSSYEQYF TGTGCCAGCTCACCCCCGCGGGAGAGGTCCTCCTACGAGCAGTACTTC TRBV18 TRBD2 16 TRBJ2-7 .